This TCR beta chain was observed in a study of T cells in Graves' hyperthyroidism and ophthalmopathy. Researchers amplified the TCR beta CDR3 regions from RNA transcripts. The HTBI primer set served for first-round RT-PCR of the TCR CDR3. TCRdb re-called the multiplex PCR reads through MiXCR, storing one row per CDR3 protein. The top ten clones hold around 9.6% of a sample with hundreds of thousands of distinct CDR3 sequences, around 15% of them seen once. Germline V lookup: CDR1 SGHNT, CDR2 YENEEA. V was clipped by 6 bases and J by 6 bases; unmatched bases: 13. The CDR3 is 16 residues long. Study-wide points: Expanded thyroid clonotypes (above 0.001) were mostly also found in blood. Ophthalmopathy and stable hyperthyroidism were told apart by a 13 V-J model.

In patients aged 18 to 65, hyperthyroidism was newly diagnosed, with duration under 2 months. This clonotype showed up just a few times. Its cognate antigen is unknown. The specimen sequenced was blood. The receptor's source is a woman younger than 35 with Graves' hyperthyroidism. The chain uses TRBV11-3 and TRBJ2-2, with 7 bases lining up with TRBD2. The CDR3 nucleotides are TGTGCCAGCAGGCCTAGCGGAGGGAGAGGCCCCGGGGAGCTGTTTTTT. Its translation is CASRPSGGRGPGELFF.